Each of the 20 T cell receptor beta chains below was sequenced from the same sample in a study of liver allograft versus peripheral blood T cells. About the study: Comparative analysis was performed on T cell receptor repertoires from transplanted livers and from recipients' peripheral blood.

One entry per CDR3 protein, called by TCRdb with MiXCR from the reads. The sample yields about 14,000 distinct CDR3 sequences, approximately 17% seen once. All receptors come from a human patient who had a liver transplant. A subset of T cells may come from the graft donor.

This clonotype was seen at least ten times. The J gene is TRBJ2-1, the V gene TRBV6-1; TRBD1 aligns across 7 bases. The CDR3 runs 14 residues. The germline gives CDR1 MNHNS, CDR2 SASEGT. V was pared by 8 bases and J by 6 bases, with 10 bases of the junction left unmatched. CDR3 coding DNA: TGTGCCAGCGTCGTTTTTTACAGGGGCAATGAGCAGTTCTTC. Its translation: CASVVFYRGNEQFF.

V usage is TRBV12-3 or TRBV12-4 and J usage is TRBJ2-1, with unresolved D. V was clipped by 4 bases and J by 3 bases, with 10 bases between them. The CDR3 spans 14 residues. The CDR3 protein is CASSYQLGYNEQFF. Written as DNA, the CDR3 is TGTGCCAGCAGTTACCAACTCGGCTACAATGAGCAGTTCTTC.

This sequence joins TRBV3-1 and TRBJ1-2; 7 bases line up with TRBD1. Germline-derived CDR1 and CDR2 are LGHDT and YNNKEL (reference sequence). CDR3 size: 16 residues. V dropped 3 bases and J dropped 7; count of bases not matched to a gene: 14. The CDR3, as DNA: TGTGCCAGCAGCCAGAGGGGGGGACAGCAGATCGGTGGCTACACCTTC. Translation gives CASSQRGGQQIGGYTF. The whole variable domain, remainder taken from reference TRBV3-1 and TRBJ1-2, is DTAVSQTPKYLVTQMGNDKSIKCEQNLGHDTMYWYKQDSKKFLKIMFSYNNKELIINETVPNRFSPKSPDKAHLNLHINSLELGDSAVYFCASSQRGGQQIGGYTFGSGTRLTVV.

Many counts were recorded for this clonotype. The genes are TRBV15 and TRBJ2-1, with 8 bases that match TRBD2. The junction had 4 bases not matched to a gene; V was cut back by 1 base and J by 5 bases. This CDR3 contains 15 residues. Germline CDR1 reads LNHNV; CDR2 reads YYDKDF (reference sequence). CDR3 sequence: CATSRAGGLHNEQFF. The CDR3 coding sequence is TGTGCCACCAGCAGAGCGGGAGGGCTCCACAATGAGCAGTTCTTC.

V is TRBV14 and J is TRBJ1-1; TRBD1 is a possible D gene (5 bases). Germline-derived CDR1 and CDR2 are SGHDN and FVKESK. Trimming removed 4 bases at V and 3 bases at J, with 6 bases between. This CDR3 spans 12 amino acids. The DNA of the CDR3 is TGTGCCAGCAGCCGACAGCACACTGAAGCTTTCTTT. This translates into CASSRQHTEAFF.

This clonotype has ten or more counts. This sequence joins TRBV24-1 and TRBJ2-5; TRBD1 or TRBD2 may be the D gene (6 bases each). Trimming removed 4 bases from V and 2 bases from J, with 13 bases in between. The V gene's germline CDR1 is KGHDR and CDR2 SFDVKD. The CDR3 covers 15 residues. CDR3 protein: CATSDGGTFQETQYF. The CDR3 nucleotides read TGTGCCACCAGTGACGGAGGGACATTTCAAGAGACCCAGTACTTC.

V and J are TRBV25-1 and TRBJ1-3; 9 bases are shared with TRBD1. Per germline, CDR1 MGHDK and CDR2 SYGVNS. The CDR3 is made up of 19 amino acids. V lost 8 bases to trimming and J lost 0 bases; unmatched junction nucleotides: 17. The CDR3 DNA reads TGTGCCAGCCCCCCCCCGGGACAGGGCAAAAGGGACTCTGGAAACACCATATATTTT. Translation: CASPPPGQGKRDSGNTIYF.

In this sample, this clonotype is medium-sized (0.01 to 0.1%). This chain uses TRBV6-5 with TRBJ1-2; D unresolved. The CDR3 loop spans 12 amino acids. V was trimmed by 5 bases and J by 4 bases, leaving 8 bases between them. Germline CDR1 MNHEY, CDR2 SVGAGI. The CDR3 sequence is CASSQFAYGYTF. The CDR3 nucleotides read TGTGCCAGCAGTCAATTTGCCTATGGCTACACCTTC.

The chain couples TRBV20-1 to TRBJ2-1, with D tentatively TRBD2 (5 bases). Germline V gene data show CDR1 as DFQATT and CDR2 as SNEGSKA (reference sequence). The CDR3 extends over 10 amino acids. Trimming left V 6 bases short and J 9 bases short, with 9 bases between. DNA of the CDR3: TGCAGTGCAGCGGAGGTTGAGCAGTTCTTC. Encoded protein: CSAAEVEQFF.

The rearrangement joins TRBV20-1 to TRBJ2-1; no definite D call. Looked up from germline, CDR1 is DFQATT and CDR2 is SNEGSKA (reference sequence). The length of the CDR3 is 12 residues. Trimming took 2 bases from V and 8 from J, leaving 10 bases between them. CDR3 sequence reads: CSARTSSDEQFF. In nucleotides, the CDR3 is TGCAGTGCTAGAACGTCTAGTGATGAGCAGTTCTTC.

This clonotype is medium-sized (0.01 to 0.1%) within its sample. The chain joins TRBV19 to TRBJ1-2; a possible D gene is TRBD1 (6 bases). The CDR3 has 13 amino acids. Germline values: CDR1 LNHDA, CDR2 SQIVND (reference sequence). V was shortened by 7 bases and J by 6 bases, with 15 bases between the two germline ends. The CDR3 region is CASKSLQGDGYTF. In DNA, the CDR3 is TGTGCCAGTAAAAGCTTACAGGGAGATGGCTACACCTTC.

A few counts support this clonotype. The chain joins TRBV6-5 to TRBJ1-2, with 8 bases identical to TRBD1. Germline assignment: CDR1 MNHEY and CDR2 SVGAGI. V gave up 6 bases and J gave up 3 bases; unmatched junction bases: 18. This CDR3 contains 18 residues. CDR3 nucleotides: TGTGCCAGCAGGCGAGACAGGGGTGGAGGTGCGGGGTACTATGGCTACACCTTC. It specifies CASRRDRGGGAGYYGYTF.

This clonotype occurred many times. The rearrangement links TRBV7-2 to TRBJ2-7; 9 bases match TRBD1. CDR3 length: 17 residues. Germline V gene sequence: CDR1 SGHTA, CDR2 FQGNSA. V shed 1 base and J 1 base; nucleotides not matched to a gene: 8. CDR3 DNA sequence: TGTGCCAGCAGCTTAGTAGGCCCGGGGACAGGGTCCTACGAGCAGTACTTC. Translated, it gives CASSLVGPGTGSYEQYF.

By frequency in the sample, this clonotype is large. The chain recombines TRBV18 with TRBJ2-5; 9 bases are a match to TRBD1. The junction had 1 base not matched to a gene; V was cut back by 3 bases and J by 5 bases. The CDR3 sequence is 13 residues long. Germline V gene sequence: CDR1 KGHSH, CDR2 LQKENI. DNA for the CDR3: TGTGCCAGCTCACCGGGACAGGGTGAGACCCAGTACTTC. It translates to CASSPGQGETQYF.

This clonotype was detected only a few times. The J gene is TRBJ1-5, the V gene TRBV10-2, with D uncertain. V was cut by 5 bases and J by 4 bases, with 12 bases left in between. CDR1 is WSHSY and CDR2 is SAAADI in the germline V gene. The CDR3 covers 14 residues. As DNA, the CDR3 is TGCGCCAGCAGTTCTCAAACGCCAAATCAGCCCCAGCATTTT. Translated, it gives CASSSQTPNQPQHF.

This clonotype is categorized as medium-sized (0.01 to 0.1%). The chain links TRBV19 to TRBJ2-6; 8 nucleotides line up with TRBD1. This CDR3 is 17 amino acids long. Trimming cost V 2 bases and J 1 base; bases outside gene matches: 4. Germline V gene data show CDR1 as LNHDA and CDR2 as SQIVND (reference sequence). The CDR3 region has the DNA TGTGCCAGTAGTATACCCCAGGGGGCTTCTGGGGCCAACGTCCTGACTTTC. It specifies CASSIPQGASGANVLTF. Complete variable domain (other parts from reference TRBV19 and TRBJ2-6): DGGITQSPKYLFRKEGQNVTLSCEQNLNHDAMYWYRQDPGQGLRLIYYSQIVNDFQKGDIAEGYSVSREKKESFPLTVTSAQKNPTAFYLCASSIPQGASGANVLTFGAGSRLTVL.

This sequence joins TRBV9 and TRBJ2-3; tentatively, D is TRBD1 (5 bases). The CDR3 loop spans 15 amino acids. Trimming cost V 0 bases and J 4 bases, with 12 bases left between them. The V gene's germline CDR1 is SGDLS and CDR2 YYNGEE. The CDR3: CASSVGGSFPDTQYF. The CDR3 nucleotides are TGTGCCAGCAGCGTAGGGGGCTCATTCCCAGATACGCAGTATTTT.

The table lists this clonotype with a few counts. For the CDR3, the DNA is TGTGCCAGCAGCTTATGGGGCGGGGGGGGAACTGAAGCTTTCTTT. Protein product: CASSLWGGGGTEAFF. The chain links TRBV11-2 to TRBJ1-1; TRBD1 is a possible D gene (5 bases). CDR3 size: 15 residues. V was shortened by 2 bases and J by 5 bases, with 15 bases between the two germline ends. CDR1 and CDR2 from the germline V gene are SGHAT and FQNNGV.

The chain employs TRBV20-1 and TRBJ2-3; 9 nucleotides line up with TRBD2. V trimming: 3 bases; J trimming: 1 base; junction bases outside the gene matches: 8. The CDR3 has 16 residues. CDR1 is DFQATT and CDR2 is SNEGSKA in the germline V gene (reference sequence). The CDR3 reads CSASVPREGRTDTQYF. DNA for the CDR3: TGCAGTGCTAGTGTACCGCGGGAGGGACGCACAGATACGCAGTATTTT.

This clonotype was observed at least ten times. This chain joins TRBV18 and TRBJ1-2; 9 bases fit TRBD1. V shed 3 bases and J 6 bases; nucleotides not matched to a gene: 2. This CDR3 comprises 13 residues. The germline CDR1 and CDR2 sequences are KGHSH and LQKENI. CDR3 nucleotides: TGTGCCAGCTCACCGGGACAGGGAAATGGCTACACCTTC. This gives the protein CASSPGQGNGYTF.